The table lists the clone carrying this TCR beta chain with many counts. Antigen specificity is unknown. Each cDNA held unique molecular identifiers, and template switching gave it a universal primer site. TCRdb processed the 5' RACE reads anew with MiXCR; each CDR3 protein has one entry. In the table there are around 340,000 distinct CDR3 sequences, more than 9% of which are singletons. The source of the sample is a study of identical twins. Whole-study findings and limits: Out-of-frame TCR alpha sharing observed in monozygotic twins exceeded model estimates. Whereas memory repertoires showed no such difference, abundant cord blood beta clonotypes carried fewer insertions. Weaker excess sharing between twins was seen in beta out-of-frame sequences.

The CDR3 totals 13 residues. V was cut by 6 bases and J by 0 bases, with 8 bases left in between. In germline, CDR1 is MNHEY, CDR2 SMNVEV (reference sequence). This same sample was also part of a study on yellow fever vaccine responses in identical twins.

Material for sequencing was CD8+ T cells sorted from blood. This sequence joins TRBV27 and TRBJ1-2; D is uncertain. The TCR comes from a woman between 18 and 29 years old in good health. DNA of the CDR3: TGTGCCAGCAGCCCCACGGCTAACTATGGCTACACCTTC. Translation gives CASSPTANYGYTF.